The 7 T cell receptor beta chains reported below all come from one sample, sequenced in a study of a mutant IDH1 vaccine in newly diagnosed glioma. Described time point: baseline, week 1 (first vaccination visit). Sample treatment: pre-vaccination baseline after standard-of-care therapy. The assay was immunoSEQ multiplex PCR, and TCRdb's table has in-frame clones only and misses some. The data contain about 96,000 clones, about four fifths of them singletons. Here the sequenced sample was PBMCs, taken from a glioma patient treated with radiotherapy, temozolomide or both. These receptors came from a middle-aged man with glioma.

V is TRBV27 and J is TRBJ1-2; 10 bases align to TRBD1. Trimming removed 6 bases from V and 3 bases from J; junction bases left unmatched: 10. The CDR3 is made up of 16 amino acids. Germline loops: CDR1 MNHEY, CDR2 SMNVEV (reference sequence). The CDR3 sequence: CASRPLGTGVDYGYTF. The CDR3 region has the DNA TGTGCCAGCAGGCCCTTAGGGACAGGGGTCGACTATGGCTACACCTTC.

This chain connects TRBV11-2 to TRBJ2-7, with TRBD1 matching 7 bases. Per germline, CDR1 SGHAT and CDR2 FQNNGV. V gave up 5 bases and J gave up 1 base; unmatched junction bases: 11. The CDR3 is made up of 16 amino acids. CDR3 nucleotides: TGTGCCAGCAGCAGCCGACTCGGGACAGTATCCTACGAGCAGTACTTC. It translates to CASSSRLGTVSYEQYF.

The chain recombines TRBV7-2 with TRBJ2-3; TRBD1 matches 10 bases. The CDR3 is 13 amino acids. V lost 0 bases, J lost 13 bases, and 4 bases stayed unmatched. Germline values: CDR1 SGHTA, CDR2 FQGNSA. CDR3 sequence reads: CASSLAGGTGEYF. For the CDR3, the DNA is TGTGCCAGCAGCTTAGCGGGGGGGACAGGGGAGTATTTT.

V and J are TRBV5-6 and TRBJ2-7; 8 nucleotides match TRBD2. V gave up 3 bases and J gave up 0 bases; unmatched junction bases: 8. Germline assignment: CDR1 SGHDT and CDR2 YYEEEE. This CDR3 region has 16 residues. The CDR3 DNA follows: TGTGCCAGCAGCTCGGCTCGGGAGGGACGCTCCTACGAGCAGTACTTC. Encoded protein: CASSSAREGRSYEQYF.

The rearrangement links TRBV5-6 to TRBJ1-5; tentatively, D is TRBD1 (6 bases). V lost 3 bases, J lost 1 base, and 8 bases lay in between. CDR3 length: 14 amino acids. Germline values: CDR1 SGHDT, CDR2 YYEEEE. The CDR3 coding sequence is TGTGCCAGCAGCTCGGACAGAAGCAATCAGCCCCAGCATTTT. Its translation is CASSSDRSNQPQHF.

There are a few counts of this clone. This chain links TRBV29-1 with TRBJ2-3, with TRBD1 matching over 10 bases. This CDR3 has 15 residues. After removal of 6 bases from V and 2 bases from J, the junction contained 8 bases not matched to a gene. Germline loops: CDR1 SQVTM, CDR2 ANQGSEA. The CDR3 DNA reads as TGCAGCGTCGGACAGGGGGAACTTTCCACAGATACGCAGTATTTT. Residues: CSVGQGELSTDTQYF.

The CDR3 DNA reads as TGCAGCGTTGAAGAATCGTCAGAATACGAGCAGTACTTC. Translation: CSVEESSEYEQYF. The V call is TRBV29-1, the J call TRBJ2-7; no clear D. Trimming removed 0 bases at V and 4 bases at J, with 10 bases between. This CDR3 spans 13 amino acids. Germline V lookup: CDR1 SQVTM, CDR2 ANQGSEA.